Below are 10 T cell receptor beta chains sequenced from a single sample in a study of T cell responses to AZD1222 COVID-19 vaccine. Assay used: immunoSEQ multiplex PCR; TCRdb lists only in-frame clones, some missing. Here the sample spans roughly 190,000 clones, approximately 92% being singletons. Sequencing was performed on peripheral blood, taken on day 0 of AZD1222 vaccination. The receptors shown here come from an adult in good health.

This clone was detected only once. The chain combines TRBV12-5 with TRBJ2-4, with 8 nucleotides matching TRBD1. CDR1 is LGHNT, CDR2 FRNRAP, per germline. The CDR3 runs to 15 residues. The J segment lost 3 bases and the V segment lost 5 bases, leaving 6 bases of the junction unmatched. CDR3 sequence (DNA): TGTGCTAGTGGTCTGGACAGGGCGAGCAAAAACATTCAGTACTTC. Encoded protein: CASGLDRASKNIQYF. Combining the CDR3 with reference TRBV12-5 and TRBJ2-4 gives the whole variable domain DARVTQTPRHKVTEMGQEVTMRCQPILGHNTVFWYRQTMMQGLELLAYFRNRAPLDDSGMPKDRFSAEMPDATLATLKIQPSEPRDSAVYFCASGLDRASKNIQYFGAGTRLSVL.

The rearrangement uses TRBV6-1 and TRBJ1-2; D uncertain. V shed 1 base and J shed 4 bases, with 4 bases lying between them. This CDR3 has 12 amino acids. Per the germline V gene, CDR1 is MNHNS and CDR2 is SASEGT. The CDR3 sequence is CASSEGPYGYTF. DNA for the CDR3: TGTGCCAGCAGTGAAGGTCCCTATGGCTACACCTTC.

The CDR3 DNA reads as TGTGCCAGCAGCCTAGGGGGCGCCTCCTACGAGCAGTACTTC. The encoded protein is CASSLGGASYEQYF. This chain joins TRBV6-5 and TRBJ2-7, with 7 bases matching TRBD1. The ends lost 6 bases at V and 0 bases at J; junction bases unmatched: 5. The CDR3 totals 14 residues. Per the germline V gene, CDR1 is MNHEY and CDR2 is SVGAGI.

The chain joins TRBV30 to TRBJ1-3, with a possible D match to TRBD1 (6 bases). Looked up from germline, CDR1 is GTSNPN and CDR2 is SVGIG (reference sequence). Trimming left V 2 bases short and J 1 base short, with 12 bases between. CDR3 size: 15 residues. The CDR3, as DNA: TGTGCCTGGAGTCCCCGGGGGCTGTCTGGAAACACCATATATTTT. It codes for CAWSPRGLSGNTIYF.

In this sample, this clone turned up once. The gene calls are TRBV7-9 and TRBJ2-1; 8 bases agree with TRBD1. J gave up 4 bases and V 6 bases, and 11 bases lay outside the gene matches. Germline-derived CDR1 and CDR2 are SEHNR and FQNEAQ (reference sequence). This CDR3 comprises 16 residues. CDR3 sequence: CASRNRTGQLYNEQFF. CDR3 DNA: TGTGCCAGCAGAAATAGGACAGGGCAGCTTTACAATGAGCAGTTCTTC.

This clone has just a few counts. The chain employs TRBV7-2 and TRBJ2-3; D remains ambiguous. Germline-derived CDR1 and CDR2 are SGHTA and FQGNSA. The CDR3 has 13 amino acids. V shed 1 base and J shed 8 bases, with 10 bases lying between them. The DNA of the CDR3 is TGTGCCAGCAGCTTAGATCGCTCTGGTACGCAGTATTTT. This sequence encodes CASSLDRSGTQYF.

The chain carries TRBV13 and TRBJ1-1; D call uncertain. CDR3 size: 15 residues. Germline V gene lookup returns CDR1 PRHDT and CDR2 FYEKMQ (reference sequence). V dropped 5 bases and J dropped 1 base, with 14 bases sitting between them. The CDR3: CASSPPSWGNTEAFF. The CDR3 coding sequence is TGTGCCAGCAGCCCACCTTCGTGGGGGAACACTGAAGCTTTCTTT.

This chain connects TRBV12-3 or TRBV12-4 to TRBJ1-1; 9 bases align to TRBD1. With V trimmed by 6 bases and J by 1 base, 0 bases remained unmatched. There are 13 residues in the CDR3. CDR3 amino acids: CASRGQGNTEAFF. The CDR3 DNA reads as TGTGCCAGCAGGGGACAGGGGAACACTGAAGCTTTCTTT.

The chain couples TRBV7-9 to TRBJ1-4; perhaps TRBD1 as D (5 bases). CDR1 SEHNR and CDR2 FQNEAQ come from the germline V gene (reference sequence). The V gene lost 0 bases and the J gene lost 6 bases, with 11 bases spanning the gap. This CDR3 has 15 amino acids. The CDR3 spells CASSLAGTWDEKLFF. The CDR3 DNA reads TGTGCCAGCAGCTTAGCAGGGACTTGGGATGAAAAACTGTTTTTT.

V gene TRBV4-1 combines with J gene TRBJ1-2; maybe TRBD1 (6 bases). There are 16 residues in the CDR3. From germline, CDR1 is MGHRA and CDR2 YSYEKL. The ends were cut back, 0 bases at V and 7 bases at J, with 18 bases in the middle. Written as DNA, the CDR3 is TGCGCCAGCAGCCAAGACTCGAGCAGGGTCAGGGGTGGCTACACCTTC. It specifies CASSQDSSRVRGGYTF.